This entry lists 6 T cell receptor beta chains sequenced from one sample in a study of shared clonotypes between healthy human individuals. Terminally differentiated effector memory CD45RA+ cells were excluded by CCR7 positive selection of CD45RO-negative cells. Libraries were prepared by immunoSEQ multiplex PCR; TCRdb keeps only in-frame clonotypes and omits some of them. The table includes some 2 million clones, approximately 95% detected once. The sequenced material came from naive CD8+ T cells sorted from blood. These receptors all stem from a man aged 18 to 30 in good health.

The CDR3: CASNGQGAMYNEKLFF. The CDR3 DNA sequence: TGTGCCAGCAATGGACAGGGGGCGATGTATAATGAAAAACTGTTTTTT. The chain couples TRBV2 to TRBJ1-4; 11 bases are a match to TRBD1. Germline V gene sequence: CDR1 SNHLY, CDR2 FYNNEI. CDR3 length equals 16 residues. V shed 7 bases and J 4 bases; nucleotides not matched to a gene: 8.

The CDR3: CASSYTSGGHNEQFF. The CDR3 region has the DNA TGTGCCAGCAGCTACACTAGCGGGGGGCACAATGAGCAGTTCTTC. The V and J genes are TRBV11-1 and TRBJ2-1, with TRBD2 identical over 12 bases. This CDR3 has 15 residues. Germline V gene sequence: CDR1 SGHAT, CDR2 FQDESV (reference sequence). Trimming took 4 bases from V and 5 from J; bases not matched to a gene: 3.

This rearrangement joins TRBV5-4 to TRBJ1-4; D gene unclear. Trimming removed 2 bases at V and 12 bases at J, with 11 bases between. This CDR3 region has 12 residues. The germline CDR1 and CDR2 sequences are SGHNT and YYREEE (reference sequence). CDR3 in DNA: TGTGCCAGCAGCTTAGGTGGGCCAGAACTGTTTTTT. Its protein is CASSLGGPELFF.

The CDR3 nucleotides read TGTGCCAGCAGCGCATCTAACACAGATACGCAGTATTTT. Translation gives CASSASNTDTQYF. The chain links TRBV9 to TRBJ2-3; D is unclear. Germline assignment: CDR1 SGDLS and CDR2 YYNGEE. The CDR3 loop spans 13 amino acids. Trimming removed 3 bases at V and 2 bases at J, with 7 bases between. Supplemented by reference TRBV9 and TRBJ2-3, the full variable domain reads DSGVTQTPKHLITATGQRVTLRCSPRSGDLSVYWYQQSLDQGLQFLIQYYNGEERAKGNILERFSAQQFPDLHSELNLSSLELGDSALYFCASSASNTDTQYFGPGTRLTVL.

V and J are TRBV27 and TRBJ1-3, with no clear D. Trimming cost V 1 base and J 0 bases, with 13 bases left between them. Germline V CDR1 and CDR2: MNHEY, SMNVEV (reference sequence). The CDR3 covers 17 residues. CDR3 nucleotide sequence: TGTGCCAGCAGTTTATTGCCGGGCCCTAGCTCTGGAAACACCATATATTTT. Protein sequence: CASSLLPGPSSGNTIYF.

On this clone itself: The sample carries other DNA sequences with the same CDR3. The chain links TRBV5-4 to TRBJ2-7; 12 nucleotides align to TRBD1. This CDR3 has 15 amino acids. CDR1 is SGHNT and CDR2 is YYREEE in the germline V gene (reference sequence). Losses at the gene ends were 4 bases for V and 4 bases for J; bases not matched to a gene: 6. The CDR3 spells CASSPPGQGAYEQYF. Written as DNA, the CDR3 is TGTGCCAGCAGCCCTCCGGGACAGGGGGCTTACGAGCAGTACTTC.